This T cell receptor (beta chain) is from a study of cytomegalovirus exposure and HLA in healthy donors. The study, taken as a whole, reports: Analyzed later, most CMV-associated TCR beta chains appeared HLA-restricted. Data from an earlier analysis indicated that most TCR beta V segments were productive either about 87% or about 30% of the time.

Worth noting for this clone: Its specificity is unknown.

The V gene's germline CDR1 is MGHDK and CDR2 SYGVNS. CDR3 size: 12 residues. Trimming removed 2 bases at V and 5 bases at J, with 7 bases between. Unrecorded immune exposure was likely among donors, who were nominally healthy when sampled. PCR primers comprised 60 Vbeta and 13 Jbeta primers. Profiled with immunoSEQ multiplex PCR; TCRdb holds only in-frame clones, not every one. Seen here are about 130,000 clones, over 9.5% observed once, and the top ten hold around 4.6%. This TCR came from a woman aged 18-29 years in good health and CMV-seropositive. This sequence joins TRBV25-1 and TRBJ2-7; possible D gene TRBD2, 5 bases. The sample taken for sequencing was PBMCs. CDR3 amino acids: CASSEVGDEQYF. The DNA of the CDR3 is TGTGCCAGCAGTGAAGTGGGAGACGAGCAGTACTTC.